The 20 T cell receptor beta chains below come from one sample, sequenced in a study of blood T cells in healthy people across ages. A sample-barcoded 5' primer and a J-beta primer mix were used in a second PCR of about 6 to 11 cycles. TCRdb re-derived calls from the 5' RACE reads in MiXCR, one entry per CDR3 protein. This sample carries over 1,500,000 distinct CDR3 sequences, 49% of them seen once, and the ten largest clones take about 2.1%. Material: blood. Source of these receptors: a woman in her forties in good health.

This sequence joins TRBV2 and TRBJ2-5, with D perhaps TRBD2 (6 bases). The CDR3 consists of 15 residues. Germline values: CDR1 SNHLY, CDR2 FYNNEI. Trimming left V 4 bases short and J 4 bases short, with 16 bases between. This CDR3 is CASSGWAGKAETQYF. The CDR3 DNA reads as TGTGCCAGCAGTGGATGGGCGGGGAAGGCAGAGACCCAGTACTTC.

This clonotype showed up just a few times. The V call is TRBV7-2, the J call TRBJ2-5; no definite D call. Germline V gene sequence: CDR1 SGHTA, CDR2 FQGNSA. The V and J ends lost 1 base and 0 bases respectively, with 9 bases between them. CDR3 length: 15 residues. The CDR3 spells CASSLVQMNQETQYF. CDR3 in DNA: TGTGCCAGCAGCTTAGTTCAGATGAACCAAGAGACCCAGTACTTC.

Worth noting for this clonotype: At one boundary the junction diverges from the germline segment, which might be a read error. DNA for the CDR3: TGTGCCAGCAGATTGGGGTCCTACGGGCAGTACTTC. Encoded protein: CASRLGSYGQYF. The chain uses TRBV5-6 and TRBJ2-7; D remains ambiguous. From germline, CDR1 is SGHDT and CDR2 YYEEEE. There are 12 residues in the CDR3. Using reference TRBV5-6 and TRBJ2-7 for the parts outside the CDR3, the full variable domain is DAGVTQSPTHLIKTRGQQVTLRCSPKSGHDTVSWYQQALGQGPQFIFQYYEEEERQRGNFPDRFSGHQFPNYSSELNVNALLLGDSALYLCASRLGSYGQYFGPGTRLTVT.

The chain carries TRBV10-3 and TRBJ2-1; 12 bases match TRBD2. The V gene's germline CDR1 is ENHRY and CDR2 SYGVKD. The CDR3 is 19 residues long. J lost 0 bases, V lost 2 bases, and 8 bases had no gene match. The CDR3 loop is CAISETTSGGRSSYNEQFF. The DNA of the CDR3 is TGTGCCATCAGTGAGACGACTAGCGGGGGCCGAAGCTCCTACAATGAGCAGTTCTTC.

The chain is built from TRBV12-5 and TRBJ2-1; D call uncertain. The CDR3 consists of 15 residues. Germline CDR1 reads LGHNT; CDR2 reads FRNRAP. Trimming cost V 3 bases and J 3 bases, with 12 bases left between them. CDR3 nucleotides: TGTGCTAGTGGTTTTGGTCGGAGCCACTACAATGAGCAGTTCTTC. Translating it yields CASGFGRSHYNEQFF.

The chain joins TRBV5-1 to TRBJ2-1; TRBD2 aligns across 7 bases. With V trimmed by 0 bases and J by 4 bases, 4 bases remained unmatched. The length of the CDR3 is 15 residues. The V gene's germline CDR1 is SGHRS and CDR2 YFSETQ. This CDR3 reads CASSLGEGRYNEQFF. The DNA of the CDR3 is TGCGCCAGCAGCTTGGGGGAGGGGCGGTACAATGAGCAGTTCTTC.

The rearrangement uses TRBV23-1 and TRBJ1-5; D is possibly TRBD1 (5 bases). TRBV23-1 is marked as an open reading frame, function uncertain. This CDR3 is 18 amino acids long. The V gene lost 0 bases and the J gene lost 6 bases, with 21 bases spanning the gap. Here the CDR3 reads CASSQSGPGLREAQPQHF. The CDR3 bases are TGCGCCAGCAGTCAATCAGGGCCGGGGCTTCGCGAAGCTCAGCCCCAGCATTTT.

The CDR3, as DNA: TGTGCCAGCTCACCGCGGCCTTTGTACCCGGGACAGACCTACAATGAGCAGTTCTTC. As protein: CASSPRPLYPGQTYNEQFF. This rearrangement joins TRBV18 to TRBJ2-1; 7 positions agree with TRBD1. Germline V CDR1 and CDR2: KGHSH, LQKENI. The J segment lost 2 bases and the V segment lost 3 bases, leaving 16 bases of the junction unmatched. The CDR3 is made up of 19 amino acids. The whole variable domain, remainder taken from reference TRBV18 and TRBJ2-1, is NAGVMQNPRHLVRRRGQEARLRCSPMKGHSHVYWYRQLPEEGLKFMVYLQKENIIDESGMPKERFSAEFPKEGPSILRIQQVVRGDSAAYFCASSPRPLYPGQTYNEQFFGPGTRLTVL.

The chain uses TRBV20-1 and TRBJ2-5, with TRBD2 matching over 9 bases. Germline V gives CDR1 DFQATT, CDR2 SNEGSKA (reference sequence). The CDR3 has 14 amino acids. Germline trimming cut 6 bases from V and 1 base from J; bases unmatched to any gene: 6. The CDR3 is CSAPSGEPQETQYF. DNA for the CDR3: TGCAGTGCCCCTAGCGGGGAACCCCAAGAGACCCAGTACTTC.

This clonotype occurred a few times. This rearrangement joins TRBV20-1 to TRBJ2-3; D is uncertain. The CDR3 has 13 amino acids. Germline CDR1 DFQATT, CDR2 SNEGSKA (reference sequence). V was shortened by 0 bases and J by 2 bases, with 6 bases between the two germline ends. The CDR3 here is CSAREEFTDTQYF. Here the CDR3 DNA reads TGCAGTGCTAGAGAAGAATTCACAGATACGCAGTATTTT.

This clonotype has only a few counts. V gene TRBV10-3 combines with J gene TRBJ2-7; 7 nucleotides agree with TRBD2. CDR1 is ENHRY and CDR2 is SYGVKD in the germline V gene. Trimming removed 3 bases from V and 3 bases from J; junction bases left unmatched: 5. This CDR3 has 14 amino acids. Written as DNA, the CDR3 is TGTGCCATCAGTGATGCGGCTAGCGGCTACGAGCAGTACTTC. Protein sequence: CAISDAASGYEQYF.

The V gene is TRBV4-1, the J gene TRBJ2-7, with D tentatively TRBD1 (6 bases). Trimming pared 4 bases from V and 8 bases from J, leaving 12 bases between. The CDR3 extends over 12 amino acids. The germline gives CDR1 MGHRA, CDR2 YSYEKL. CDR3 in DNA: TGCGCCAGCAGCCGAGTAGGACAGCAGCAGTACTTC. It yields the protein CASSRVGQQQYF.

A few counts support this clonotype. The chain carries TRBV28 and TRBJ2-7, with a tentative D call TRBD1 (6 bases). V shed 7 bases and J shed 0 bases, with 16 bases lying between them. Germline V lookup: CDR1 MDHEN, CDR2 SYDVKM. The CDR3 sequence is 15 residues long. This CDR3 is CASTSEGDTSYEQYF. CDR3 in DNA: TGTGCCAGCACTTCCGAGGGGGACACCTCCTACGAGCAGTACTTC.

This clonotype was counted only a few times. The chain has TRBV7-2 and TRBJ2-7; the D gene is possibly TRBD1 (5 bases). The germline V and J ends were trimmed by 2 bases and 6 bases, with 17 bases remaining between them. CDR1 and CDR2 (germline): SGHTA, FQGNSA. This CDR3 is built from 15 residues. CDR3 in amino acids: CASSLNRQGYSEQYF. CDR3 DNA: TGTGCCAGCAGCTTAAATCGGCAGGGATATAGCGAGCAGTACTTC.

The chain uses TRBV24-1 and TRBJ2-5; D gene ambiguous. Trimming removed 5 bases at V and 1 base at J, with 7 bases between. Per the germline V gene, CDR1 is KGHDR and CDR2 is SFDVKD. The CDR3 spans 13 residues. CDR3 sequence: CATSGTFQETQYF. The CDR3, as DNA: TGTGCCACCAGTGGCACTTTCCAAGAGACCCAGTACTTC.

The chain links TRBV24-1 to TRBJ1-5; tentative D call: TRBD1 (6 bases). The CDR3 consists of 15 residues. Trimming took off 7 bases at V and 6 bases at J, with 18 bases between the two ends. Germline-derived CDR1 and CDR2 are KGHDR and SFDVKD. For the CDR3, the DNA is TGTGCCACCAGCCCGGGCAGGGGCTGGAGTCAGCCCCAGCATTTT. This encodes CATSPGRGWSQPQHF.

This chain joins TRBV14 and TRBJ1-2, with TRBD1 identical over 9 bases. V gave up 0 bases and J gave up 4 bases; unmatched junction bases: 6. The CDR3 contains 16 residues. CDR1 is SGHDN, CDR2 FVKESK, per germline. The CDR3 here is CASSQDGLGQGYGYTF. DNA for the CDR3: TGTGCCAGCAGCCAAGATGGCCTGGGACAGGGCTATGGCTACACCTTC.

The genes are TRBV25-1 and TRBJ1-6, with D possibly matching TRBD1 (5 bases). V was pared by 3 bases and J by 11 bases, with 17 bases between. This CDR3 is 15 amino acids long. Germline CDR1 reads MGHDK; CDR2 reads SYGVNS. The CDR3 protein is CASSEGGTGRAPLHF. The CDR3, as DNA: TGTGCCAGCAGTGAGGGGGGGACGGGTAGGGCACCCCTCCACTTT.

V and J are TRBV27 and TRBJ1-4, with D unclear. Trimming shortened V by 1 base and J by 5 bases, and 5 bases separated the two germline ends. The CDR3 totals 13 residues. Per germline, CDR1 MNHEY and CDR2 SMNVEV (reference sequence). The CDR3 is CASSLYENEKLFF. The DNA for the CDR3 is TGTGCCAGCAGTTTATACGAGAATGAAAAACTGTTTTTT.

The V and J genes are TRBV5-5 and TRBJ2-1; D might be TRBD2 (6 bases). Trimming stripped 1 base from V and 4 bases from J, with 12 bases between. Germline values: CDR1 SGHKS, CDR2 YYEKEE (reference sequence). The CDR3 totals 15 residues. The CDR3 DNA is TGTGCCAGCAGCTTGATGGACGGGGGATACAATGAGCAGTTCTTC. Encoded protein: CASSLMDGGYNEQFF.